The rows below give T cell receptor beta chains drawn from one sample of a study of blood T cell repertoires in COVID-19. Sequenced by immunoSEQ multiplex PCR; TCRdb stores in-frame clones only, minus some. The sample has over 200,000 clones, 70% to 90% seen once; the top ten hold more than 10%. The material sequenced was PBMCs or T cells enriched from blood (not recorded which). These receptors all come from a man aged 30-40 years who had recovered from COVID-19. CDR3s include the opening cysteine and the closing phenylalanine or tryptophan. The D gene is left open where the match is weak. The size field is filled for only some rows; it gives once, few, many or a size class.

d_gene: .; j_gene: TRBJ2-3; len: 11; v_gene: TRBV30; abundance: .; CDR3nt: TGTGCCTGGAGTGCAGCAGATACGCAGTATTTT; CDR3aa: CAWSAADTQYF
d_gene: .; j_gene: TRBJ1-1; len: 14; v_gene: TRBV30; abundance: .; CDR3nt: TGTGCCTGGAGTGGAGAACCGTCGAACACTGAAGCTTTCTTT; CDR3aa: CAWSGEPSNTEAFF
d_gene: .; j_gene: TRBJ1-5; len: 14; v_gene: TRBV6-1; abundance: .; CDR3nt: TGTGCCAGCAGTGAAACGGCAGACAGAGAGCCCCAGCATTTT; CDR3aa: CASSETADREPQHF
d_gene: .; j_gene: TRBJ2-7; len: 13; v_gene: TRBV7-9; abundance: .; CDR3nt: TGTGCCAGCAGCCCCCAGGTCAGCTCCGAGCAGTACTTC; CDR3aa: CASSPQVSSEQYF
d_gene: .; j_gene: TRBJ2-7; len: 14; v_gene: TRBV11-2; abundance: .; CDR3nt: TGTGCCAGCAGCCACCGGACAGCCTCCTACGAGCAGTACTTC; CDR3aa: CASSHRTASYEQYF
d_gene: .; j_gene: TRBJ2-1; len: 13; v_gene: TRBV2; abundance: .; CDR3nt: TGTGCCAGCAGTGGTGACTATCACAATGAGCAGTTCTTC; CDR3aa: CASSGDYHNEQFF
d_gene: .; j_gene: TRBJ2-7; len: 13; v_gene: TRBV6-5; abundance: .; CDR3nt: TGTGCCAGCAGCACTACAGGGTTCGGGGAGCAGTACTTC; CDR3aa: CASSTTGFGEQYF
d_gene: .; j_gene: TRBJ1-3; len: 13; v_gene: TRBV10-3; abundance: .; CDR3nt: TGTGCCAGCCAGGGAAACGCTGGAAACACCATATATTTT; CDR3aa: CASQGNAGNTIYF
d_gene: .; j_gene: TRBJ2-1; len: 14; v_gene: TRBV7-9; abundance: once; CDR3nt: TGTGCCAGCAGCTTAGCGGGGGGGCGAGATGAGCAGTTCTTC; CDR3aa: CASSLAGGRDEQFF
d_gene: .; j_gene: TRBJ2-2; len: 13; v_gene: TRBV12-3/TRBV12-4; abundance: .; CDR3nt: TGTGCCAGCGTCCTCTCTACGCTGGGGGAGCTGTTTTTT; CDR3aa: CASVLSTLGELFF
d_gene: TRBD1; j_gene: TRBJ1-1; len: 14; v_gene: TRBV10-1; abundance: .; CDR3nt: TGCGCCAGCAGTGTTATGCAGGGGGTTGACGAAGCTTTCTTT; CDR3aa: CASSVMQGVDEAFF
d_gene: TRBD1; j_gene: TRBJ1-6; len: 17; v_gene: TRBV5-8; abundance: .; CDR3nt: TGTGCCAGCAGCTTGGGAGACAGGGGCGCCTATAATTCACCCCTCCACTTT; CDR3aa: CASSLGDRGAYNSPLHF
d_gene: TRBD1; j_gene: TRBJ1-1; len: 15; v_gene: TRBV30; abundance: .; CDR3nt: TGTGCCTGGAGAGACCGGGACAGGGGGTACACTGAAGCTTTCTTT; CDR3aa: CAWRDRDRGYTEAFF
d_gene: TRBD1; j_gene: TRBJ2-4; len: 14; v_gene: TRBV28; abundance: .; CDR3nt: TGTGCCAGCAGTGTAGGGACAGGGGGAAACATTCAGTACTTC; CDR3aa: CASSVGTGGNIQYF
d_gene: TRBD1; j_gene: TRBJ1-6; len: 16; v_gene: TRBV7-9; abundance: .; CDR3nt: TGTGCCAGCAGCGAGGGGGCAGGGGTCTATAATTCACCCCTCCACTTT; CDR3aa: CASSEGAGVYNSPLHF
d_gene: TRBD1; j_gene: TRBJ1-4; len: 18; v_gene: TRBV7-9; abundance: .; CDR3nt: TGTGCCAGCAGCGGGCCGGGACAGAAAAAAACTATTAATGAAAAACTGTTTTTT; CDR3aa: CASSGPGQKKTINEKLFF
d_gene: TRBD1; j_gene: TRBJ1-3; len: 15; v_gene: TRBV18; abundance: .; CDR3nt: TGTGCCAGCTCCCCGGACAGGACCCCAGGAAACACCATATATTTT; CDR3aa: CASSPDRTPGNTIYF
d_gene: .; j_gene: TRBJ2-7; len: 14; v_gene: TRBV10-2; abundance: .; CDR3nt: TGCGCCAGCAGTGTATCTAGCGAGGGCTACGAGCAGTACTTC; CDR3aa: CASSVSSEGYEQYF
d_gene: TRBD1; j_gene: TRBJ1-5; len: 15; v_gene: TRBV3-1/TRBV3-2; abundance: .; CDR3nt: TGTGCCAGCAGCCGACCACAGGGGTGGTGGCAGCCCCAGCATTTT; CDR3aa: CASSRPQGWWQPQHF
d_gene: TRBD2; j_gene: TRBJ2-7; len: 15; v_gene: TRBV7-2; abundance: many; CDR3nt: TGTGCCAGCAGCCATACTAGCGGGGGGCACTACGAGCAGTACTTC; CDR3aa: CASSHTSGGHYEQYF
d_gene: TRBD1; j_gene: TRBJ1-1; len: 14; v_gene: TRBV18; abundance: .; CDR3nt: TGTGCCAGCTCACTTGGGACAGGGGGTTCTGAAGCTTTCTTT; CDR3aa: CASSLGTGGSEAFF
d_gene: TRBD1; j_gene: TRBJ1-5; len: 13; v_gene: TRBV2; abundance: .; CDR3nt: TGTGCCAGCAGACAGGGGGTTGGTCAGCCCCAGCATTTT; CDR3aa: CASRQGVGQPQHF
d_gene: .; j_gene: TRBJ1-5; len: 15; v_gene: TRBV7-9; abundance: .; CDR3nt: TGTGCCAGCAGTCATGACACAGGGTTTGGTCAGCCCCAGCATTTT; CDR3aa: CASSHDTGFGQPQHF
d_gene: .; j_gene: TRBJ2-3; len: 14; v_gene: TRBV5-1; abundance: .; CDR3nt: TGCGCCAGCAGCTTGGGGGCCCTTGGGGATACGCAGTATTTT; CDR3aa: CASSLGALGDTQYF
d_gene: TRBD1; j_gene: TRBJ2-7; len: 15; v_gene: TRBV11-2; abundance: .; CDR3nt: TGTGCCAGCAGCCCCAGGGACAGGGGGGACCACGAGCAGTACTTC; CDR3aa: CASSPRDRGDHEQYF
d_gene: .; j_gene: TRBJ2-2; len: 15; v_gene: TRBV7-9; abundance: once; CDR3nt: TGTGCCAGCAGCTTAAGGGACTCTAACACCGGGGAGCTGTTTTTT; CDR3aa: CASSLRDSNTGELFF
d_gene: TRBD2; j_gene: TRBJ2-5; len: 13; v_gene: TRBV4-3; abundance: .; CDR3nt: TGCGCCAGCAGCCAACAGGGAGGGGAGACCCAGTACTTC; CDR3aa: CASSQQGGETQYF
d_gene: .; j_gene: TRBJ2-1; len: 15; v_gene: TRBV7-2; abundance: .; CDR3nt: TGTGCCAGCAACCCCTGGGCGGGGCTAAACAATGAGCAGTTCTTC; CDR3aa: CASNPWAGLNNEQFF
d_gene: TRBD2; j_gene: TRBJ2-2; len: 21; v_gene: TRBV19; abundance: .; CDR3nt: TGTGCCACCCCTACGGAGGGGGTGACTAGCGGGGGGCCTACGAACACCGGGGAGCTGTTTTTT; CDR3aa: CATPTEGVTSGGPTNTGELFF
d_gene: TRBD2; j_gene: TRBJ2-7; len: 11; v_gene: TRBV30; abundance: .; CDR3nt: TGTGCCTCTATCGGGGGGGTCGAGCAGTACTTC; CDR3aa: CASIGGVEQYF
d_gene: .; j_gene: TRBJ2-2; len: 16; v_gene: TRBV3-1/TRBV3-2; abundance: .; CDR3nt: TGTGCCAGCAGCAAAGGAAGTTTAGGGGGCACCGGGGAGCTGTTTTTT; CDR3aa: CASSKGSLGGTGELFF
d_gene: TRBD1; j_gene: TRBJ1-3; len: 17; v_gene: TRBV4-1; abundance: .; CDR3nt: TGCGCCAGCAGCCTCCCGTGGACAGGCAGCTCTGGAAACACCATATATTTT; CDR3aa: CASSLPWTGSSGNTIYF
d_gene: .; j_gene: TRBJ2-7; len: 16; v_gene: TRBV6-5; abundance: .; CDR3nt: TGTGCCAGCAGTTACTTCGCATCGGGAATCAGTTACGAGCAGTACTTC; CDR3aa: CASSYFASGISYEQYF
d_gene: .; j_gene: TRBJ1-2; len: 15; v_gene: TRBV5-5; abundance: .; CDR3nt: TGTGCCAGCACCGGGTATCAAGGGCGGGTCTGGGGCTACACCTTC; CDR3aa: CASTGYQGRVWGYTF
d_gene: .; j_gene: TRBJ2-1; len: 12; v_gene: TRBV5-8; abundance: .; CDR3nt: TGTGCCAGCAGCTTCCAGGGCTATGAGCAGTTCTTC; CDR3aa: CASSFQGYEQFF
d_gene: .; j_gene: TRBJ2-4; len: 13; v_gene: TRBV2; abundance: .; CDR3nt: TGTGCCAGCAGTGAAAGGGAGGTGGGCATTCAGTACTTC; CDR3aa: CASSEREVGIQYF
d_gene: TRBD2; j_gene: TRBJ2-2; len: 17; v_gene: TRBV6-1; abundance: .; CDR3nt: TGTGCCAGCAGGGAACTAGCGGGGGTGACGAACACCGGGGAGCTGTTTTTT; CDR3aa: CASRELAGVTNTGELFF
d_gene: TRBD1; j_gene: TRBJ2-7; len: 15; v_gene: TRBV7-6; abundance: once; CDR3nt: TGTGCCAGCAGCTTAGAACAGGGGGTCCCCTACGAGCAGTACTTC; CDR3aa: CASSLEQGVPYEQYF
d_gene: TRBD2; j_gene: TRBJ2-1; len: 16; v_gene: TRBV19; abundance: .; CDR3nt: TGTGCCAGTAGTACAAGGACTAGCGGGAACTACAATGAGCAGTTCTTC; CDR3aa: CASSTRTSGNYNEQFF
d_gene: .; j_gene: TRBJ2-1; len: 14; v_gene: TRBV5-1; abundance: .; CDR3nt: TGCGCCAGCAGCTTGGTGGAGGCAGGCAATGAGCAGTTCTTC; CDR3aa: CASSLVEAGNEQFF
d_gene: TRBD2; j_gene: TRBJ2-3; len: 15; v_gene: TRBV10-1; abundance: .; CDR3nt: TGCGCCAGCAGTGATGAGCGGGAGTCTTTGGATACGCAGTATTTT; CDR3aa: CASSDERESLDTQYF
d_gene: .; j_gene: TRBJ1-1; len: 15; v_gene: TRBV25-1; abundance: .; CDR3nt: TGTGCCAGCAGTGCATTCGACAGTGAATGGTCTGAAGCTTTCTTT; CDR3aa: CASSAFDSEWSEAFF
d_gene: TRBD1; j_gene: TRBJ1-5; len: 13; v_gene: TRBV5-5; abundance: .; CDR3nt: TGTGCCAGCAGTACAGGGGGGGTTTGGCCCCAGCATTTT; CDR3aa: CASSTGGVWPQHF
d_gene: TRBD2; j_gene: TRBJ2-7; len: 15; v_gene: TRBV5-4; abundance: .; CDR3nt: TGTGCCAGCAGCTCCGCCACTAGCGGGGCTTACGAGCAGTACTTC; CDR3aa: CASSSATSGAYEQYF
d_gene: TRBD2; j_gene: TRBJ2-7; len: 16; v_gene: TRBV5-1; abundance: .; CDR3nt: TGCGCCAGCAGCTTTTCCATAGCGGGGAGCTCCTACGAGCAGTACTTC; CDR3aa: CASSFSIAGSSYEQYF
d_gene: TRBD2; j_gene: TRBJ2-1; len: 15; v_gene: TRBV19; abundance: .; CDR3nt: TGTGCCAGTAGTATAGTTAGCGGGGTCTACAATGAGCAGTTCTTC; CDR3aa: CASSIVSGVYNEQFF
d_gene: .; j_gene: TRBJ1-1; len: 12; v_gene: TRBV10-3; abundance: .; CDR3nt: TGTGCCTCTTGGGGGGTTAACACTGAAGCTTTCTTT; CDR3aa: CASWGVNTEAFF
d_gene: TRBD1; j_gene: TRBJ2-2; len: 15; v_gene: TRBV5-4; abundance: .; CDR3nt: TGTGCCAGCGCCGGGGGGACAGGGGGGACCGGGGAGCTGTTTTTT; CDR3aa: CASAGGTGGTGELFF
d_gene: TRBD1; j_gene: TRBJ2-2; len: 16; v_gene: TRBV2; abundance: .; CDR3nt: TGTGCCAGCAGCAACTCGGGACAGGGGGTTGGCGGGGAGCTGTTTTTT; CDR3aa: CASSNSGQGVGGELFF
d_gene: TRBD1; j_gene: TRBJ2-2; len: 16; v_gene: TRBV5-4; abundance: .; CDR3nt: TGTGCCAGCAGCAGAGGGACAGGGTTCTCTCGGGGGGAGCTGTTTTTT; CDR3aa: CASSRGTGFSRGELFF
d_gene: .; j_gene: TRBJ1-3; len: 16; v_gene: TRBV5-6; abundance: .; CDR3nt: TGTGCCAGCAGCGCCGACACGCTTCTATCTGGAAACACCATATATTTT; CDR3aa: CASSADTLLSGNTIYF